The clone carrying this T cell receptor (beta chain) was counted a single time. V shed 5 bases, J shed 2 bases, and the junction held 4 bases outside the gene matches. Germline CDR1 SGHTA, CDR2 FQGNSA. The CDR3 contains 14 residues. This specimen belongs to a study of blood T cell repertoires in COVID-19. Study-level information: PBMCs, B-cell-depleted T cells, or T cells were the source of the cDNA or gDNA that made up the material.

Here immunoSEQ multiplex PCR was the method, and the copy in TCRdb shows in-frame clones only, minus some. This sample has approximately 290,000 clones, with about 93% found just once. The rearrangement links TRBV7-2 to TRBJ1-1, with TRBD1 matching 8 bases. The sequence came from a woman younger than 45 who had recovered from COVID-19. Source material: PBMCs or T cells enriched from blood (not recorded which). Here the CDR3 DNA reads TGTGCCAGCAGCCCAGGACAGGGAAACACTGAAGCTTTCTTT. Translated: CASSPGQGNTEAFF.